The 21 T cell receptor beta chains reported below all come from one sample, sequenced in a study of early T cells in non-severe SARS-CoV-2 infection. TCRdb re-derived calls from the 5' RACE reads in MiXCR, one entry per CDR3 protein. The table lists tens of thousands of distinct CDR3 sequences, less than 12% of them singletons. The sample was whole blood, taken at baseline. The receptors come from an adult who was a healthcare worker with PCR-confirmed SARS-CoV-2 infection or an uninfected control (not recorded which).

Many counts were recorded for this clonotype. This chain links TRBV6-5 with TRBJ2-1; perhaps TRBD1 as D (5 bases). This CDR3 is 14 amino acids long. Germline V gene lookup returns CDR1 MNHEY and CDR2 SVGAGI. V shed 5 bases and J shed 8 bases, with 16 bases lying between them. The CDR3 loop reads CASSLLAGSDEQFF. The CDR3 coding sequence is TGTGCCAGCAGTCTCTTGGCAGGGTCAGATGAGCAGTTCTTC.

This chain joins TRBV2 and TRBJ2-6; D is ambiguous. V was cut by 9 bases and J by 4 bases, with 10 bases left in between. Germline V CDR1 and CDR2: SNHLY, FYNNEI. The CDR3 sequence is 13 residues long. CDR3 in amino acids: CASVVLGANVLTF. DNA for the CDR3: TGTGCCAGTGTAGTGCTCGGGGCCAACGTCCTGACTTTC.

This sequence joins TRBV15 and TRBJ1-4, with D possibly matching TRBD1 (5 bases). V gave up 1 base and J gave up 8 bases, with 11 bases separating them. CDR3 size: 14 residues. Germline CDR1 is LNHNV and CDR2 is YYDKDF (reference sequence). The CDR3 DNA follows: TGTGCCACCAGCAGAGTCAGGGAGGAAGAAAAACTGTTTTTT. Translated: CATSRVREEEKLFF. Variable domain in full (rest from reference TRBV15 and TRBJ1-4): DAMVIQNPRYQVTQFGKPVTLSCSQTLNHNVMYWYQQKSSQAPKLLFHYYDKDFNNEADTPDNFQSRRPNTSFCFLDIRSPGLGDTAMYLCATSRVREEEKLFFGSGTQLSVL.

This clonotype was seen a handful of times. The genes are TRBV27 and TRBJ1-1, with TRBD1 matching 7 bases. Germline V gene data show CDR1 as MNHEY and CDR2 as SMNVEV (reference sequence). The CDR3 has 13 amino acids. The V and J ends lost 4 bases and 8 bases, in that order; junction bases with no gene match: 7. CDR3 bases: TGTGCCAGCAGTTGGGGTACAGGGGCGGAAGCTTTCTTT. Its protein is CASSWGTGAEAFF.

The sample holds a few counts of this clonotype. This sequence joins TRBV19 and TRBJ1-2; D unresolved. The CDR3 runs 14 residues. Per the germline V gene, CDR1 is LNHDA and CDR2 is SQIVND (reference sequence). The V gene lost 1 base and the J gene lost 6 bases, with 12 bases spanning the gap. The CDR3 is CASSIVPDLNGYTF. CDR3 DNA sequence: TGTGCCAGTAGTATAGTTCCGGATCTGAATGGCTACACCTTC.

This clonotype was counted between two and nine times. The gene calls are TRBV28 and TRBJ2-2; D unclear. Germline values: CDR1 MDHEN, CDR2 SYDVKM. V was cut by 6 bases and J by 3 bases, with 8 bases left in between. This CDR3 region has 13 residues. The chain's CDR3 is CASSDTYTGELFF. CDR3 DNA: TGTGCCAGCAGCGACACTTACACCGGGGAGCTGTTTTTT.

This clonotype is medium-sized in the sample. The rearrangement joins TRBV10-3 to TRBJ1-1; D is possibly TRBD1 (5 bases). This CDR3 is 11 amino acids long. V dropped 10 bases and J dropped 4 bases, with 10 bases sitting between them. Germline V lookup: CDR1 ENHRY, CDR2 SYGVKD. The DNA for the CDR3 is TGTGCCACCCAGGGAGGCACTGAAGCTTTCTTT. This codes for CATQGGTEAFF.

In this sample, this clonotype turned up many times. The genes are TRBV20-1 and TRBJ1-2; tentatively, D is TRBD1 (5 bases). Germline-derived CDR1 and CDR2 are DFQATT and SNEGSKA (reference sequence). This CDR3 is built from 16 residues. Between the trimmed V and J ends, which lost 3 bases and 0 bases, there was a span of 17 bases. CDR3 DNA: TGCAGTGCTAGTACGACCACAGGACTAGCTAACTATGGCTACACCTTC. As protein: CSASTTTGLANYGYTF.

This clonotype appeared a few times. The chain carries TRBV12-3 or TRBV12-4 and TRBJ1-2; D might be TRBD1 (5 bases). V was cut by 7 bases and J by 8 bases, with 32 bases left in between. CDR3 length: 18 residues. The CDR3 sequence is CASTSTPRRRSDRGGYTF. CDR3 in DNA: TGTGCCAGCACCTCCACCCCCCGGCGCAGATCCGACCGGGGGGGCTACACCTTC.

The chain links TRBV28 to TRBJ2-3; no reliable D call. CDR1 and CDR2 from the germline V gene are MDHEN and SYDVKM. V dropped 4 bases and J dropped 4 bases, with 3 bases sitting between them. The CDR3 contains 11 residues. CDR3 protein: CASSSADTQYF. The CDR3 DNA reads TGTGCCAGCAGTTCGGCAGATACGCAGTATTTT.

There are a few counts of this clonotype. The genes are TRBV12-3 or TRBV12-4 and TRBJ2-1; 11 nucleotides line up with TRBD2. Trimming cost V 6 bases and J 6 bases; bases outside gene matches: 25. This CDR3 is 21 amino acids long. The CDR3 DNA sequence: TGTGCCAGCAGCCACTTTAAACTAGCGGGAGAAGATCTAGAGTTGAGCAATGAGCAGTTCTTC. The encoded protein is CASSHFKLAGEDLELSNEQFF.

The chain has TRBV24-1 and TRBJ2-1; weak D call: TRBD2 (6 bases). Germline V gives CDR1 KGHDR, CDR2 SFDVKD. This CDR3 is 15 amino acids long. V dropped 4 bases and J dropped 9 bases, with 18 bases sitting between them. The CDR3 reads CATSDPGSNGREQFF. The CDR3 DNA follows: TGTGCCACCAGTGACCCCGGGAGTAATGGTCGTGAGCAGTTCTTC.

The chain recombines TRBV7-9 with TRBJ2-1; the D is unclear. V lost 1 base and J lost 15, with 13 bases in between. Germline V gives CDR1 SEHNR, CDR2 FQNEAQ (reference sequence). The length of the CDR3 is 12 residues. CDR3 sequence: CASSLGGVILFF. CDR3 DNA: TGTGCCAGCAGCTTAGGTGGCGTCATCCTGTTCTTC. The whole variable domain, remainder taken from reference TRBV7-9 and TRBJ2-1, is DTGVSQNPRHKITKRGQNVTFRCDPISEHNRLYWYRQTLGQGPEFLTYFQNEAQLEKSRLLSDRFSAERPKGSFSTLEIQRTEQGDSAMYLCASSLGGVILFFGPGTRLTVL.

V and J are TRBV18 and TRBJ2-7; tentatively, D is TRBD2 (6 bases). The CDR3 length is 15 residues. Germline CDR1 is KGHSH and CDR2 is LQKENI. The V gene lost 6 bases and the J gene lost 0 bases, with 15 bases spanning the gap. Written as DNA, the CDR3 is TGTGCCAGCTCCGCCCAGCAGGGACTCTCCTACGAGCAGTACTTC. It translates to CASSAQQGLSYEQYF.

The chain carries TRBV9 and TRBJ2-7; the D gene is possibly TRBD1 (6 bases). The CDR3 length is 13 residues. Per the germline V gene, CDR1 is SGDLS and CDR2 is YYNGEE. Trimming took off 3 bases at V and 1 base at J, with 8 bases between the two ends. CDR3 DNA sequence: TGTGCCAGCAGCGGACAGGTATCCTACGAGCAGTACTTC. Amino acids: CASSGQVSYEQYF.

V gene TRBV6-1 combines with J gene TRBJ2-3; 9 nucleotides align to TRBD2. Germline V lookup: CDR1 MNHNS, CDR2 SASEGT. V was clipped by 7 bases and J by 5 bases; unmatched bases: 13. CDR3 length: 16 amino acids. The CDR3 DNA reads TGTGCCAGCATTTTGACCCTAGCGGGGTATGGAGATACGCAGTATTTT. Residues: CASILTLAGYGDTQYF.

The CDR3 nucleotides read TGTGCCACCAAGCCGGGACAAGCCAATCAGCCCCAGCATTTT. It specifies CATKPGQANQPQHF. This chain connects TRBV19 to TRBJ1-5; possibly TRBD1 for D (6 bases). Trimming left V 10 bases short and J 3 bases short, with 16 bases between. In germline, CDR1 is LNHDA, CDR2 SQIVND (reference sequence). This CDR3 contains 14 residues.

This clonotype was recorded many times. The CDR3 reads CASSFQGAYQPQHF. The CDR3 coding sequence is TGTGCCAGCAGCTTTCAGGGGGCCTACCAGCCCCAGCATTTT. This sequence joins TRBV7-2 and TRBJ1-5; 8 bases are shared with TRBD1. Germline loops: CDR1 SGHTA, CDR2 FQGNSA. CDR3 length: 14 residues. J gave up 7 bases and V 3 bases, and 5 bases lay outside the gene matches. Looking up the rest from reference TRBV7-2 and TRBJ1-5 gives the full variable domain: GAGVSQSPSNKVTEKGKDVELRCDPISGHTALYWYRQSLGQGLEFLIYFQGNSAPDKSGLPSDRFSAERTGGSVSTLTIQRTQQEDSAVYLCASSFQGAYQPQHFGDGTRLSIL.

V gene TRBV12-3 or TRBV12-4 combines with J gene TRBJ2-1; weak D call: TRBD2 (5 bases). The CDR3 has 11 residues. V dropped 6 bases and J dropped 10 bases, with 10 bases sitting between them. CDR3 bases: TGTGCCAGCAGGAGGGCAGAGGAGCAGTTCTTC. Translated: CASRRAEEQFF.

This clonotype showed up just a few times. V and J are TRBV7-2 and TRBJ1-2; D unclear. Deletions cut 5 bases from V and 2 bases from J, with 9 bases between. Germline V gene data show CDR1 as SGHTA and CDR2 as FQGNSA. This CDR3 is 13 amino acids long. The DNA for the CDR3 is TGTGCCAGCAGCCACCGGGCCAACTATGGCTACACCTTC. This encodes CASSHRANYGYTF.

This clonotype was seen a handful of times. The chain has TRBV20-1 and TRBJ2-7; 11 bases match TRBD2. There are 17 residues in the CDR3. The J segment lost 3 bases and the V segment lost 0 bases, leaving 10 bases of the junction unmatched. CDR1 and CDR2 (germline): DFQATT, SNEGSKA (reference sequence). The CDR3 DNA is TGCAGTGCTAGAGAATTAGCAGGGACTAGCGGACTCTACGAGCAGTACTTC. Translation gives CSARELAGTSGLYEQYF.